The 26 T cell receptor beta chains below were found in one sample sequenced in a study of blood T cell repertoires in COVID-19. Method: immunoSEQ multiplex PCR; TCRdb's copy keeps in-frame clones and lacks some. The sample consists of some 220,000 clones, more than 65% of them appearing once. The sample was peripheral blood. Receptors were obtained from a man aged 45-65 years with active or convalescent COVID-19.

This chain connects TRBV25-1 to TRBJ1-6, with TRBD1 matching over 7 bases. J gave up 4 bases and V 1 base, and 7 bases lay outside the gene matches. This CDR3 is 17 amino acids long. Germline assignment: CDR1 MGHDK and CDR2 SYGVNS. CDR3 nucleotides: TGTGCCAGCAGTGAATCCTCCGGGACAGCTTATAATTCACCCCTCCACTTT. Protein sequence: CASSESSGTAYNSPLHF.

The J gene is TRBJ2-7, the V gene TRBV6-5, with 9 bases matching TRBD1. This CDR3 has 16 residues. CDR1 is MNHEY, CDR2 SVGAGI, per germline. Unmatched junction bases numbered 8, after V lost 3 bases and J lost 2 bases. The CDR3, as DNA: TGTGCCAGCAGTTATATCCCGGGACAGGGAGCCTACGAGCAGTACTTC. It is translated as CASSYIPGQGAYEQYF.

The chain couples TRBV11-2 to TRBJ2-7; 10 positions match TRBD1. Germline V gene lookup returns CDR1 SGHAT and CDR2 FQNNGV. There are 19 residues in the CDR3. V was pared by 1 base and J by 3 bases, with 15 bases of the junction left unmatched. The chain's CDR3 is CASSLGWDRGQNFIYEQYF. The CDR3 bases are TGTGCCAGCAGCTTAGGATGGGACAGGGGCCAAAATTTTATCTACGAGCAGTACTTC.

The rearrangement links TRBV28 to TRBJ1-1, with a weak D call TRBD1 (5 bases). The CDR3 is 15 residues long. CDR1 is MDHEN and CDR2 is SYDVKM in the germline V gene. V dropped 5 bases and J dropped 1 base, with 14 bases sitting between them. The CDR3 reads CASSPLGAANTEAFF. The CDR3 DNA reads TGTGCCAGCAGTCCGCTTGGGGCTGCGAACACTGAAGCTTTCTTT.

The genes are TRBV19 and TRBJ2-3; the match to TRBD1 covers 8 bases. The CDR3 sequence is 15 residues long. CDR1 and CDR2 (germline): LNHDA, SQIVND (reference sequence). J lost 5 bases, V lost 3 bases, and 7 bases had no gene match. Written as DNA, the CDR3 is TGTGCCAGTAGTATGGGGGGACAGGAGGAAGATACGCAGTATTTT. This codes for CASSMGGQEEDTQYF.

V and J are TRBV5-6 and TRBJ2-7, with a tentative D call TRBD1 (6 bases). The germline CDR1 and CDR2 sequences are SGHDT and YYEEEE. V lost 0 bases and J lost 2, with 12 bases in between. CDR3 length: 15 amino acids. The CDR3 protein is CASSLAVGAPYEQYF. DNA of the CDR3: TGTGCCAGCAGCTTGGCCGTGGGGGCTCCCTACGAGCAGTACTTC.

This clone turned up a few times. V is TRBV19 and J is TRBJ2-7; possibly TRBD2 for D (6 bases). The CDR3 length is 14 residues. Germline CDR1 reads LNHDA; CDR2 reads SQIVND (reference sequence). Trimming took off 0 bases at V and 3 bases at J, with 9 bases between the two ends. The DNA for the CDR3 is TGTGCCAGTAGTATAGAGCGGGGTAACTACGAGCAGTACTTC. Encoded protein: CASSIERGNYEQYF.

The V gene is TRBV9, the J gene TRBJ1-2; 8 bases match TRBD1. The CDR3 spans 18 residues. Unmatched junction bases numbered 14, after V lost 3 bases and J lost 1 base. Germline V gene data show CDR1 as SGDLS and CDR2 as YYNGEE. This CDR3 is CASSGSALRDRHNYGYTF. The CDR3 DNA is TGTGCCAGCAGCGGATCGGCCCTCCGGGACAGGCATAACTATGGCTACACCTTC.

This clone was counted a single time. V usage is TRBV18 and J usage is TRBJ1-4; no clear D. Germline CDR1 KGHSH, CDR2 LQKENI. CDR3 length: 14 residues. With 2 bases removed from V and 4 bases from J, the gap between germline ends came to 8 bases. Written as DNA, the CDR3 is TGTGCCAGCTCACCATATCCACTTAATGAAAAACTGTTTTTT. This encodes CASSPYPLNEKLFF.

The gene calls are TRBV5-5 and TRBJ1-4, with 12 bases that match TRBD1. This CDR3 spans 14 amino acids. The V gene's germline CDR1 is SGHKS and CDR2 YYEKEE (reference sequence). V lost 9 bases, J lost 3 bases, and 3 bases stayed unmatched. The CDR3 spells CATGQGASNEKLFF. Here the CDR3 DNA reads TGTGCCACGGGACAGGGGGCGTCTAATGAAAAACTGTTTTTT.

The chain carries TRBV28 and TRBJ1-1, with a weak D call TRBD1 (5 bases). The CDR3 is 19 amino acids. V lost 3 bases and J 4 bases, leaving 27 bases between the germline ends. Germline CDR1 reads MDHEN; CDR2 reads SYDVKM. The CDR3 region has the DNA TGTGCCAGCAGTTTCTTCGGACCACTGGGGGACGGAGGGGTCACTGAAGCTTTCTTT. Amino acids: CASSFFGPLGDGGVTEAFF. Full variable domain (remainder filled in from reference TRBV28 and TRBJ1-1): DVKVTQSSRYLVKRTGEKVFLECVQDMDHENMFWYRQDPGLGLRLIYFSYDVKMKEKGDIPEGYSVSREKKERFSLILESASTNQTSMYLCASSFFGPLGDGGVTEAFFGQGTRLTVV.

This clone was counted a few times. V gene TRBV6-1 combines with J gene TRBJ1-3; TRBD1 agrees at 8 bases. After removal of 3 bases from V and 8 bases from J, the junction contained 12 bases not matched to a gene. CDR1 is MNHNS, CDR2 SASEGT, per germline. CDR3 size: 16 residues. The CDR3 DNA sequence: TGTGCCAGCAGTGATAGAGAGGACAGGGTGAGGGACACCATATATTTT. Protein: CASSDREDRVRDTIYF.

In this sample, this clone turned up once. V is TRBV4-2 and J is TRBJ1-6, with 11 positions matching TRBD1. V trimming: 4 bases; J trimming: 8 bases; junction bases outside the gene matches: 4. This CDR3 contains 15 residues. CDR1 is LGHNA and CDR2 is YNFKEQ in the germline V gene. The CDR3 loop reads CASSRGTGGYSPLHF. The CDR3 coding sequence is TGTGCCAGCAGCCGGGGGACAGGGGGGTATTCACCCCTCCACTTT.

The chain uses TRBV27 and TRBJ1-6, with D possibly matching TRBD1 (6 bases). The CDR3 extends over 16 amino acids. V lost 3 bases and J lost 6, with 15 bases in between. Germline V gene sequence: CDR1 MNHEY, CDR2 SMNVEV (reference sequence). CDR3 protein: CASSFDQGQGNSPLHF. The CDR3 DNA reads as TGTGCCAGCAGTTTTGACCAGGGGCAAGGTAATTCACCCCTCCACTTT.

V and J are TRBV9 and TRBJ2-1; 8 bases are a match to TRBD2. This CDR3 has 15 residues. Germline lookup yields CDR1 SGDLS and CDR2 YYNGEE. Unmatched junction bases numbered 8, after V lost 4 bases and J lost 5 bases. CDR3 DNA sequence: TGTGCCAGCAGCTCCCGGGATAGCGGGAACAATGAGCAGTTCTTC. Protein: CASSSRDSGNNEQFF.

The DNA for the CDR3 is TGCGCCAGCAGTGAGGGGGTGGGGAAGGGGCTCCAAGAGACCCAGTACTTC. It yields the protein CASSEGVGKGLQETQYF. V usage is TRBV10-1 and J usage is TRBJ2-5; TRBD1 is a possible D gene (5 bases). Germline lookup yields CDR1 WNHNN and CDR2 SYGVQD (reference sequence). Trimming left V 2 bases short and J 1 base short, with 17 bases between. This CDR3 is built from 17 residues.

V gene TRBV7-9 combines with J gene TRBJ1-1, with D possibly matching TRBD1 (5 bases). Germline V gene sequence: CDR1 SEHNR, CDR2 FQNEAQ (reference sequence). V shed 4 bases and J shed 3 bases, with 27 bases lying between them. The CDR3 loop spans 19 amino acids. The CDR3 here is CASSSFGVGGSRRDTEAFF. In DNA form, the CDR3 reads TGTGCCAGCAGCTCCTTCGGCGTCGGGGGATCACGTAGGGACACTGAAGCTTTCTTT.

In its sample, this clone was seen a few times. This chain connects TRBV7-9 to TRBJ1-2; tentative D call: TRBD1 (6 bases). Trimming took 5 bases from V and 4 from J, leaving 14 bases between them. The CDR3 contains 14 residues. Per the germline V gene, CDR1 is SEHNR and CDR2 is FQNEAQ (reference sequence). The CDR3 DNA reads TGTGCCAGCAGCCTATCAGGGGAGGGCTATGGCTACACCTTC. Encoded protein: CASSLSGEGYGYTF.

This clone came up once. The chain combines TRBV20-1 with TRBJ2-7; 12 bases agree with TRBD2. The germline V gene has CDR1 DFQATT and CDR2 SNEGSKA (reference sequence). The CDR3 totals 15 residues. Trimming took 3 bases from V and 6 from J; bases not matched to a gene: 9. The CDR3 loop reads CSASARLAGGPEQYF. CDR3 sequence (DNA): TGCAGTGCTAGTGCTCGGCTAGCGGGAGGGCCCGAGCAGTACTTC.

The chain has TRBV7-8 and TRBJ1-3; a possible D gene is TRBD1 (6 bases). CDR1 is SGHVS and CDR2 is FQNEAQ in the germline V gene. The CDR3 extends over 16 amino acids. The germline V and J ends were trimmed by 5 bases and 0 bases, with 14 bases remaining between them. CDR3 amino acids: CASSPTTGFSGNTIYF. DNA of the CDR3: TGTGCCAGCAGCCCGACAACAGGGTTCTCTGGAAACACCATATATTTT. Drawing the rest from reference TRBV7-8 and TRBJ1-3, the complete variable domain is GAGVSQSPRYKVAKRGQDVALRCDPISGHVSLFWYQQALGQGPEFLTYFQNEAQLDKSGLPSDRFFAERPEGSVSTLKIQRTQQEDSAVYLCASSPTTGFSGNTIYFGEGSWLTVV.

The rearrangement links TRBV28 to TRBJ1-3; 9 nucleotides agree with TRBD1. The germline CDR1 and CDR2 sequences are MDHEN and SYDVKM. V dropped 6 bases and J dropped 6; count of bases not matched to a gene: 9. This CDR3 has 15 amino acids. CDR3 sequence: CASRVRDRVANTIYF. For the CDR3, the DNA is TGTGCCAGCAGGGTCCGGGACAGGGTAGCAAACACCATATATTTT. Drawing the rest from reference TRBV28 and TRBJ1-3, the complete variable domain is DVKVTQSSRYLVKRTGEKVFLECVQDMDHENMFWYRQDPGLGLRLIYFSYDVKMKEKGDIPEGYSVSREKKERFSLILESASTNQTSMYLCASRVRDRVANTIYFGEGSWLTVV.

The rearrangement uses TRBV5-6 and TRBJ2-5; perhaps TRBD1 as D (6 bases). CDR1 and CDR2 from the germline V gene are SGHDT and YYEEEE. CDR3 size: 15 residues. Trimming stripped 3 bases from V and 1 base from J, with 13 bases between. The CDR3 DNA reads TGTGCCAGCAGCTCCCCACAGGGAACCCAAGAGACCCAGTACTTC. This gives the protein CASSSPQGTQETQYF. Complete variable domain (other parts from reference TRBV5-6 and TRBJ2-5): DAGVTQSPTHLIKTRGQQVTLRCSPKSGHDTVSWYQQALGQGPQFIFQYYEEEERQRGNFPDRFSGHQFPNYSSELNVNALLLGDSALYLCASSSPQGTQETQYFGPGTRLLVL.

The chain recombines TRBV4-2 with TRBJ1-1; 9 nucleotides agree with TRBD1. The CDR3 has 18 amino acids. The V gene's germline CDR1 is LGHNA and CDR2 YNFKEQ. V lost 0 bases to trimming and J lost 0 bases; unmatched junction nucleotides: 8. This chain's CDR3 is CASSQDRGTGPMNTEAFF. DNA for the CDR3: TGTGCCAGCAGCCAAGATCGAGGGACAGGGCCAATGAACACTGAAGCTTTCTTT.

The chain is built from TRBV15 and TRBJ2-3; 14 bases line up with TRBD2. This CDR3 is built from 16 residues. Unmatched junction bases numbered 3, after V lost 2 bases and J lost 5 bases. Germline V lookup: CDR1 LNHNV, CDR2 YYDKDF (reference sequence). The CDR3 DNA sequence: TGTGCCACCAGCAGAACGGGACTAGCGGGAGTAGATACGCAGTATTTT. It codes for CATSRTGLAGVDTQYF.

The chain couples TRBV5-1 to TRBJ1-4; 8 bases match TRBD1. Germline CDR1 reads SGHRS; CDR2 reads YFSETQ. V trimming: 2 bases; J trimming: 5 bases; junction bases outside the gene matches: 11. This CDR3 is built from 17 residues. CDR3 residues: CASSFGQGAVFNEKLFF. CDR3 DNA sequence: TGCGCCAGCAGCTTCGGACAGGGAGCGGTTTTCAATGAAAAACTGTTTTTT.

This chain uses TRBV6-6 with TRBJ2-3, with 10 bases matching TRBD2. In germline, CDR1 is MNHNY, CDR2 SVGAGI (reference sequence). This CDR3 has 14 residues. The V gene end was trimmed by 7 bases and the J gene end by 5 bases; junction bases not matched to a gene: 6. CDR3 bases: TGTGCCAGCACTCAGCGGGGGGGGGTAGATACGCAGTATTTT. Translated: CASTQRGGVDTQYF.